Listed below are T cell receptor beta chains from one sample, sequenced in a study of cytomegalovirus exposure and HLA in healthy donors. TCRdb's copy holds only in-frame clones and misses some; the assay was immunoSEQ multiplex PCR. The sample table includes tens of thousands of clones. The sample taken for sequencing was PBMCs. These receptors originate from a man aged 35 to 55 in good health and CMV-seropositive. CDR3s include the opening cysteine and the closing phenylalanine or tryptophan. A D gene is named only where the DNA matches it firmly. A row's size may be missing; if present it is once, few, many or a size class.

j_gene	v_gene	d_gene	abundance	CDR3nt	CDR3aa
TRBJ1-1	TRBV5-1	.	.	TGCGCCAGCAGCACTATCCAGTTGAACACTGAAGCTTTCTTT	CASSTIQLNTEAFF
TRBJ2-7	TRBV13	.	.	TGTGCCAGCAGCTTACAGGCGTGGGGGGGCAGGGGAACCTACGAGCAGTACTTC	CASSLQAWGGRGTYEQYF
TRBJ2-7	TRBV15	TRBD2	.	TGTGCCACCAGCAGAGTAAGAGCGGGGGGCCGGACCTACGAGCAGTACTTC	CATSRVRAGGRTYEQYF
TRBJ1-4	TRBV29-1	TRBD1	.	TGCAGCGTTGTAATGCGGGACAGAAAAAAACTGTTTTTT	CSVVMRDRKKLFF
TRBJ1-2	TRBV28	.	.	TGTGCCAGTCAGGCTAACTATGGCTACACCTTC	CASQANYGYTF
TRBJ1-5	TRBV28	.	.	TGTGCCAGCAGTTTAAGTACAGGATTGAATAGCAATCAGCCCCAGCATTTT	CASSLSTGLNSNQPQHF
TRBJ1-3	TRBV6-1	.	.	TGTGCCAGCACCCTCAGGGAAACTGGAAACACCATATATTTT	CASTLRETGNTIYF
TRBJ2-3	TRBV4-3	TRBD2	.	TGCGCCAGCAGCCAGAACAGCGGGGGAGGGGCAGATACGCAGTATTTT	CASSQNSGGGADTQYF
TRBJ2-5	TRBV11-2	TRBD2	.	TGTGCCAGCAGCCCTTCGGGCAGGGAGGGTGAGACCCAGTACTTC	CASSPSGREGETQYF
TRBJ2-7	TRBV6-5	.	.	TGTGCCAGCAGTAGAGGGGGGGCCTCCTACGAGCAGTACTTC	CASSRGGASYEQYF
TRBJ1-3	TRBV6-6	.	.	TGTGCCAGCACCGACGGAGGGGCGAGCTCTGGAAACACCATATATTTT	CASTDGGASSGNTIYF
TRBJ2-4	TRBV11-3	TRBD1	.	TGTGCCAGCAGCTTAGGGGGACAGGGATTAAACATTCAGTACTTC	CASSLGGQGLNIQYF
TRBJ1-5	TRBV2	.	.	TGTGCCAGCAGGGTAGGAGGGTCTCAGCCCCAGCATTTT	CASRVGGSQPQHF
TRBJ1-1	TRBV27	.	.	TGTGCCAGCAGTCGAGGGCGGTACGGCACTGAAGCTTTCTTT	CASSRGRYGTEAFF
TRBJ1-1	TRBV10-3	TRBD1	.	TGTGCCATCAGCCCCAGGGACAGGGGGAACACTGAAGCTTTCTTT	CAISPRDRGNTEAFF
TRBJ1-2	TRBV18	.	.	TGTGCCAGCTCACTGTCTTCTAACTATGGCTACACCTTC	CASSLSSNYGYTF
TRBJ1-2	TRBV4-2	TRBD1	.	TGTGCCAGCAGCCAAGGACAGGGGGCCACCTTGGATAACTATGGCTACACCTTC	CASSQGQGATLDNYGYTF
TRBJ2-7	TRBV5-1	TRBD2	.	TGCGCCAGCAGCTGGGGGACTAGCGGACGAAGCTCCTACGAGCAGTACTTC	CASSWGTSGRSSYEQYF
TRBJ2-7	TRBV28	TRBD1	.	TGTGCCAGCAGCCGGGACAGGGCCTACGAGCAGTACTTC	CASSRDRAYEQYF
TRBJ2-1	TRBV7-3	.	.	TGTGCCAGCAGCATGCAGGGGAATTACAATGAGCAGTTCTTC	CASSMQGNYNEQFF
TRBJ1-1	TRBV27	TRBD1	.	TGTGCCAGCAGTTTTGGGACAGCCTTAATGGGGACTGAAGCTTTCTTT	CASSFGTALMGTEAFF
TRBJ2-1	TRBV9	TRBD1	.	TGTGCCAGCAGCGTAGAGTTGAGGGGGCCATACAATGAGCAGTTCTTC	CASSVELRGPYNEQFF
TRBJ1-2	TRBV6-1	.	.	TGTGCCAGCAGTGAAGAGGCGGGAGGCACCTTC	CASSEEAGGTF
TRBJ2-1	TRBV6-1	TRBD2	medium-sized	TGTGCCAGCAGTGTAGCGGGGGGCTCCTACAATGAGCAGTTCTTC	CASSVAGGSYNEQFF
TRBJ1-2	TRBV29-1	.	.	TGCAGCGCGGGGCAGGGGCCAGGCTATGGCTACACCTTC	CSAGQGPGYGYTF
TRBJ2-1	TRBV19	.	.	TGTGCCAGTAGGCAAACAGTGAGCTCCTACAATGAGCAGTTCTTC	CASRQTVSSYNEQFF
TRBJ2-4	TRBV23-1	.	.	TGCGCCAGCAGTCAATCAACGGGGATGGGCATTCAGTACTTC	CASSQSTGMGIQYF
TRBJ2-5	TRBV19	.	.	TGTGCCAGTAGCGACACTTCGTACCAAGAGACCCAGTACTTC	CASSDTSYQETQYF
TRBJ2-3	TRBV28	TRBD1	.	TGTGCCAGCAGTACTCCGACAGGGTTGAGCACAGATACGCAGTATTTT	CASSTPTGLSTDTQYF
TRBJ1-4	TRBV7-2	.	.	TGTGCCAGCAGCCCCGGCCCGACAGGAAGTGAAAAACTGTTTTTT	CASSPGPTGSEKLFF
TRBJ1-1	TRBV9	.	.	TGTGCCAGCAGCGTGGGGCCTCTCCCGAACACTGAAGCTTTCTTT	CASSVGPLPNTEAFF
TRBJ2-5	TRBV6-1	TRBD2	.	TGTGCCAGCGAACCCCTAGCGGGAGGGGGGGAGACCCAGTACTTC	CASEPLAGGGETQYF
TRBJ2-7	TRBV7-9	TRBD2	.	TGTGCCAGCAGCTCCGGGACTAGTAGGGGCTACGAGCAGTACTTC	CASSSGTSRGYEQYF
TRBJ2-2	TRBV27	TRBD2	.	TGTGCCAGCTGGTTCGCTAGCGGGAGAATCGGGGAGCTGTTTTTT	CASWFASGRIGELFF
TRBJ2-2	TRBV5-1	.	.	TGCGTCCCCAGCTTCGGAGGCCTCGTTAGGGCCTTTACCGGGGAGCTGTTTTTT	CVPSFGGLVRAFTGELFF
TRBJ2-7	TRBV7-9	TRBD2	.	TGTGCCAGCAGCTTAGTCAGCGGGAGAAACTACGAGCAGTACTTC	CASSLVSGRNYEQYF
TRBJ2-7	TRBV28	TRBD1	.	TGTGCCAGCAGTGAGACAGGGGTTTACGAGCAGTACTTC	CASSETGVYEQYF
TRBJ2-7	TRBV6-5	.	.	TGTGCCAGCAGTTACTCACCAGGGGTGGGCGAGCAGTACTTC	CASSYSPGVGEQYF
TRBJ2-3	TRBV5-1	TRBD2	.	TGCGCCAGCAGCGCTAGCGGGGACACAGCAGATACGCAGTATTTT	CASSASGDTADTQYF
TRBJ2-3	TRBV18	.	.	TGTGCCAGCTCACCACCGACACGGACAGATACGCAGTATTTT	CASSPPTRTDTQYF
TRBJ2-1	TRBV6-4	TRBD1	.	TGTGCCAGCAGCCCCGGGACAGGGCCGAATGAGCAGTTCTTC	CASSPGTGPNEQFF
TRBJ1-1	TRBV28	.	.	TGTGCCAGCAGTTCACAGGGACTGAACACTGAAGCTTTCTTT	CASSSQGLNTEAFF